This T cell receptor beta chain was identified in a study of cytomegalovirus exposure and HLA in healthy donors. CDR3 length equals 14 residues. The germline V gene has CDR1 SGDLS and CDR2 YYNGEE. V was clipped by 0 bases and J by 5 bases; unmatched bases: 3. The data were produced by immunoSEQ multiplex PCR, yet TCRdb's version contains in-frame clones alone and is incomplete. Of fewer than 65,000 clones listed, roughly 87% are singletons. V usage is TRBV9 and J usage is TRBJ2-5, with 8 bases fitting TRBD2. The specimen sequenced was PBMCs. The sequence was obtained from a woman under 30 in good health and CMV-seronegative. This CDR3 is CASSVAGGLETQYF. CDR3 DNA: TGTGCCAGCAGCGTAGCGGGAGGGCTTGAGACCCAGTACTTC.